The 21 T cell receptor beta chains given below trace back to one sample, sequenced in a study of tumor and adjacent non-tumor tissue in lung cancer. Three rounds of nested PCR, following a modified ARM-PCR protocol, produced the TCRbeta library. Each CDR3 protein is one row after TCRdb ran MiXCR on the multiplex PCR reads. The sample includes under 95,000 distinct CDR3 sequences, about 70% of them seen just once. RNA was extracted from bulk tissue without any cell sorting. Sequencing used lung tumor tissue. Receptor source: a man aged 60 to 75 with non-small cell lung cancer.

This clonotype was found a few times. A much larger clone differs from this one at a single base, so this may be a read error. V gene TRBV20-1 combines with J gene TRBJ2-1; D is uncertain. The CDR3 runs 11 residues. The germline V gene encodes CDR1 DFQATT and CDR2 SNEGSKA (reference sequence). Trimming took off 7 bases at V and 8 bases at J, with 12 bases between the two ends. This CDR3 reads CSVVRWDEQFF. Here the CDR3 DNA reads TGCAGTGTTGTAAGATGGGATGAGCAGTTCTTC.

This chain uses TRBV4-1 with TRBJ2-7; D is undetermined. Between the trimmed V and J ends, which lost 0 bases and 5 bases, there was a span of 17 bases. The germline gives CDR1 MGHRA, CDR2 YSYEKL. The CDR3 is 16 residues long. CDR3 in DNA: TGCGCCAGCAGCCAAGATACATGGCTCGCGAACAACGAGCAGTACTTC. It specifies CASSQDTWLANNEQYF.

A note on this clonotype: Mismatch with germline at one junction end may stem from a read error. The V gene is TRBV10-1, the J gene TRBJ2-2; D gene unclear. There are 14 residues in the CDR3. The germline V gene encodes CDR1 WNHNN and CDR2 SYGVQD (reference sequence). This CDR3 reads CANSGSPDTGELFF. In DNA, the CDR3 is TGCGCCAACAGTGGGTCGCCGGACACCGGGGAGCTGTTTTTT.

A note on this clonotype: Since the CDR3 does not end with the conserved phenylalanine or tryptophan, this likely comes from a read error. Because the CDR3's place on the DNA is in doubt, the DNA is left out and the CDR3 is given as listed by TCRdb. The rearrangement uses TRBV29-1 and TRBJ2-1. CDR1 SQVTM and CDR2 ANQGSEA come from the germline V gene. The CDR3 totals 14 residues, both ends included. CDR3 in amino acids: CSADTSSSYNEQFI.

The V call is TRBV12-5, the J call TRBJ1-1; D is ambiguous. Germline CDR1 reads LGHNT; CDR2 reads FRNRAP. The CDR3 covers 13 residues. Trimming left V 2 bases short and J 7 bases short, with 11 bases between. CDR3 nucleotides: TGTGCTAGTGGTTTGCTGAATGTGGTTGAAGCTTTCTTT. Protein: CASGLLNVVEAFF.

This clonotype was detected ten times or more. The chain combines TRBV12-3 or TRBV12-4 with TRBJ2-5; possible D gene TRBD2, 6 bases. This CDR3 is 14 amino acids long. Trimming shortened V by 6 bases and J by 1 base, and 12 bases separated the two germline ends. CDR3 protein: CASRRGMGQETQYF. Here the CDR3 DNA reads TGTGCCAGCAGGCGGGGAATGGGCCAAGAGACCCAGTACTTC.

Comment on this clonotype: Its ends do not fully match the called genes, so a read error is possible. The genes are TRBV4-3 and TRBJ2-1; D unresolved. Per germline, CDR1 LGHNA and CDR2 YSLEER. This CDR3 is 16 amino acids long. This chain's CDR3 is CASSQDYGLSYNGQFF. The CDR3 DNA sequence: TGCGCCAGCAGCCAAGATTACGGATTGAGCTACAATGGGCAGTTCTTC.

On this clonotype: One end of the junction fails to match germline, which may point to a read error. V and J are TRBV15 and TRBJ2-5, with 8 bases fitting TRBD1. The germline CDR1 and CDR2 sequences are LNHNV and YYDKDF (reference sequence). The length of the CDR3 is 13 residues. The CDR3 bases are TGTGCCACCAGCGGACAGGGACAAGAGATCCAGTACTTC. Translation gives CATSGQGQEIQYF.

Worth noting for this clonotype: Mismatch with germline at one junction end may stem from a read error. The chain carries TRBV4-2 and TRBJ2-7, with 13 bases matching TRBD2. The CDR3 consists of 16 residues. Germline V gene lookup returns CDR1 LGHNA and CDR2 YNFKEQ. The CDR3: CASSQEGTSGNYEQYF. The CDR3 nucleotides are TGTGCAAGCAGCCAAGAAGGGACTAGCGGGAACTACGAGCAGTACTTC.

At least ten counts were recorded for this clonotype. J is TRBJ2-1 and V is TRBV29-1; tentatively, D is TRBD2 (6 bases). CDR1 is SQVTM and CDR2 is ANQGSEA in the germline V gene. CDR3 length: 14 amino acids. Trimming stripped 5 bases from V and 5 bases from J, with 16 bases between. This CDR3 is CSVRILLAHNEQFF. The CDR3 DNA follows: TGCAGCGTTCGGATCCTACTAGCCCACAATGAGCAGTTCTTC.

This clonotype appeared many times. V is TRBV29-1 and J is TRBJ2-1; possibly TRBD1 for D (6 bases). The length of the CDR3 is 15 residues. Trimming removed 6 bases from V and 1 base from J, with 16 bases in between. CDR1 and CDR2 from the germline V gene are SQVTM and ANQGSEA. The CDR3 nucleotides are TGCAGCGTGATCAGGGGCCTTAGATCCTACAATGAGCAGTTCTTC. Its protein is CSVIRGLRSYNEQFF.

This clonotype was observed once. The junction shows a germline mismatch at one end, possibly a read error. This rearrangement joins TRBV6-6 to TRBJ2-4, with 7 bases aligning to TRBD2. Germline V gives CDR1 MNHNY, CDR2 SVGAGI (reference sequence). CDR3 length: 12 residues. The DNA of the CDR3 is TGCGCCAGCGAGGGAGGGGAAAACATTCAGTACTTC. It encodes CASEGGENIQYF.

In its sample, this clonotype was seen once. A read error is likely, as this CDR3 ends without the conserved phenylalanine or tryptophan. The chain employs TRBV5-1 and TRBJ2-7; D is ambiguous. V was clipped by 7 bases and J by 1 base, with 12 bases between them. The CDR3 runs 13 residues. Germline loops: CDR1 SGHRS, CDR2 YFSETQ. This CDR3 is CASGRDGSYEQYL. The CDR3 nucleotides are TGCGCCAGCGGCCGAGACGGATCCTACGAGCAGTACTTA.

The chain recombines TRBV6-1 with TRBJ2-7; D perhaps matches TRBD1 (5 bases). V dropped 3 bases and J dropped 2 bases, with 17 bases sitting between them. CDR3 length: 16 residues. Per germline, CDR1 MNHNS and CDR2 SASEGT. CDR3 loop: CASSDGRTRGPYEQYF. The CDR3 DNA sequence: TGTGCCAGCAGTGATGGACGGACAAGGGGCCCCTACGAGCAGTACTTC.

Points on this clonotype: A much larger clone differs from this one at a single base, so this may be a read error. The chain employs TRBV20-1 and TRBJ2-1; TRBD2 aligns across 7 bases. CDR3 length: 15 residues. Germline V gene sequence: CDR1 DFQATT, CDR2 SNEGSKA (reference sequence). The CDR3 bases are TGCAGTGCCAGAGATGGGGGAGGGAGAGTCAATGAGCATTTCTTC. It translates to CSARDGGGRVNEHFF.

About this clonotype: Germline and junction disagree at one end, which may indicate a read error. The chain links TRBV5-1 to TRBJ2-3; 8 bases match TRBD2. This CDR3 is 15 amino acids long. The germline CDR1 and CDR2 sequences are SGHRS and YFSETQ. The CDR3 reads CARSYSGGSTDTQYF. Written as DNA, the CDR3 is TGCGCCAGGAGCTACAGCGGGGGCTCCACAGATACGCAGTATTTT.

This clonotype was counted ten times or more. The chain combines TRBV6-2 or TRBV6-3 with TRBJ2-1; 10 bases align to TRBD2. Germline V lookup: CDR1 MNHEY, CDR2 SVGEGT. The V and J ends lost 2 bases and 9 bases, in that order; junction bases with no gene match: 7. The CDR3 consists of 15 residues. CDR3 amino acids: CASSYVAGGPGEQFF. CDR3 in DNA: TGTGCCAGCAGTTACGTAGCGGGAGGCCCGGGTGAGCAGTTCTTC.

Concerning this clonotype itself: At one end the junction does not follow the germline gene, possibly because of a read error. This sequence joins TRBV10-3 and TRBJ1-2; no clear D. Germline-derived CDR1 and CDR2 are ENHRY and SYGVKD. The CDR3 runs to 12 residues. Written as DNA, the CDR3 is TGTGCCATCGGTGACTCACGGAATGGCTACACCTTC. The encoded protein is CAIGDSRNGYTF.

CDR3 residues: CASSLVGTGVKPYEQYF. The CDR3 DNA sequence: TGTGCCAGCAGCTTAGTAGGTACGGGGGTAAAACCCTACGAGCAGTACTTC. V and J are TRBV11-2 and TRBJ2-7; a possible D gene is TRBD2 (6 bases). There are 17 residues in the CDR3. V dropped 1 base and J dropped 2 bases, with 18 bases sitting between them. CDR1 SGHAT and CDR2 FQNNGV come from the germline V gene.

Comment on this clonotype: Just one base apart from a much larger clone, this may be a read error. In DNA form, the CDR3 reads TGTGCCAGCAGCACGCCGACTAGCGGGAATGAGCAGTCCTTC. It is translated as CASSTPTSGNEQSF. The chain recombines TRBV5-4 with TRBJ2-1, with 11 bases aligning to TRBD2. The CDR3 runs to 14 residues. Germline V gene sequence: CDR1 SGHNT, CDR2 YYREEE (reference sequence).

Note on this clonotype: Sequence at one end of the junction differs from germline and may be a read error. The chain is built from TRBV12-3 or TRBV12-4 and TRBJ1-1; D not certain. The CDR3 covers 13 residues. The CDR3 region has the DNA TGTGCCGGCAGCACACAGCGAAACACTGAAGCTTTCTTT. The encoded protein is CAGSTQRNTEAFF.